The 2 T cell receptor beta chains below all came from one sample that was sequenced in a study of tumor and adjacent non-tumor tissue in lung cancer. TCRbeta libraries were built with three rounds of nested PCR, modified from ARM-PCR. MiXCR was run by TCRdb on the multiplex PCR reads, yielding one entry per CDR3 protein. The sample contains some 77,000 distinct CDR3 sequences, roughly 75% of which appear only once. This sample's RNA came from whole unsorted tissue. What was sequenced was lung tumor tissue. All receptors derive from a woman aged 65 to 85 with non-small cell lung cancer.

As regards this clonotype: This may stem from a read error, because a much larger clone lies one nucleotide away. The chain is built from TRBV20-1 and TRBJ1-1; D uncertain. Germline CDR1 reads DFQATT; CDR2 reads SNEGSKA (reference sequence). V shed 4 bases and J shed 2 bases, with 11 bases lying between them. This CDR3 contains 13 residues. This CDR3 is CSAKPNTNTEAFF. The CDR3 DNA sequence: TGCAGTGCTAAACCAAATACAAACACTGAAGCTTTCTTT.

CDR3 DNA sequence: TGTGCCAGCAGTTCCAAGGCCTTCCGCGGGAATTACAAGCAGTACTTC. Amino acid sequence: CASSSKAFRGNYKQYF. The V gene is TRBV28, the J gene TRBJ2-7; maybe TRBD2 (6 bases). This CDR3 contains 16 residues. Per the germline V gene, CDR1 is MDHEN and CDR2 is SYDVKM. V was clipped by 4 bases and J by 8 bases, with 24 bases between them.